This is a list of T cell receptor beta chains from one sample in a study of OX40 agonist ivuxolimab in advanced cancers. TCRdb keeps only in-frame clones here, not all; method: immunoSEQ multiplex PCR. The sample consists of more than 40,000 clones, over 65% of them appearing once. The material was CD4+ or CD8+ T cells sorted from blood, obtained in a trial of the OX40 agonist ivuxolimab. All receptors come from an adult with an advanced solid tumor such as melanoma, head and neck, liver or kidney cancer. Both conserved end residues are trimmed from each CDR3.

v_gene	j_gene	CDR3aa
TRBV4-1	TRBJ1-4	ASSLQVGNEKLF
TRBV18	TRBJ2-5	ASSLQETQY
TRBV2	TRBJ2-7	ASSPGLAGGTKQY
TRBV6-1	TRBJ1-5	ASSEAGTGGWQPQH
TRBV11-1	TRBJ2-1	ASSPPGAYYNEQF
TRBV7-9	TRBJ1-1	ASSLGDGLWGGAF
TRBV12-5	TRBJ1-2	ASGLVVGYYGYT
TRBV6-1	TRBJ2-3	ASSVEDTQY
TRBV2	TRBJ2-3	ASSEQNTQY
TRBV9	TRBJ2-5	ASSETPGQGVTQY
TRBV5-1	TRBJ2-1	ASSSGLAANNEQF
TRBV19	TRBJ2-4	ASSLQDIQY
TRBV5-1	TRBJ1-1	ASSFEQGLTEAF
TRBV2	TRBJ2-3	ASSVKTGGTPDTQY
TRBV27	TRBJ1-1	ASSLTRFWTEAF
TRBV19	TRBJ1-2	ASSIGPAVYYGYT
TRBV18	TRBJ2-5	ASSPRDYQETQY
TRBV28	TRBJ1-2	ASRDNRAGPNYGYT
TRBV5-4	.	ASSLSFSHEQY
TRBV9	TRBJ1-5	ASSVGSNQPQH
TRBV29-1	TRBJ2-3	SVEPMRGSTDTQY
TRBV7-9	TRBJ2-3	ASSLEGAMAADTQY
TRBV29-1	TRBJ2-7	SVKTGGDEQY
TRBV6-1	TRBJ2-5	ATTGLETQY
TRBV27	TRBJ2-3	ASSFRTDTQY
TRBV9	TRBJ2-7	ASSVGGAGATYEQY
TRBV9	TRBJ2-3	ASSVDPGRFTDTQY
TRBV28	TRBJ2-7	ASSRPSGLANEQY
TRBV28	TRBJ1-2	ASSLTGKLHGYT
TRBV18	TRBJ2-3	ASSPPETDTQY
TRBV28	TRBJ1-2	ASSYRDRGYGYT
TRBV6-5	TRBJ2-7	ASSPSGMGYEQY
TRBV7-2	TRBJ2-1	ASSSTSGLYNEQF
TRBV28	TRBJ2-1	ASKGRENQF
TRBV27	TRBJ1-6	ASSDRGVGSPLH
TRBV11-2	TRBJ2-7	ASRLESNEQY
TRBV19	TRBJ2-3	ASSGLGLTLDTQY
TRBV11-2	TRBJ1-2	ASSSQGVYGYT
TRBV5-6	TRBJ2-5	ASSFSGTQKETQY
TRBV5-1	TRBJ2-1	ASSPAGPPHNEQF